This T cell receptor beta chain emerged from a study of spatial heterogeneity in lung cancer. Study-wide background: Strong correlation linked TCR transcript counts in tumor regions to a T cell module score derived from matched bulk RNA-seq. The study, taken as a whole, reports: Mutation counts in tumors were tracked by counts of expanded intratumoral alpha and beta TCRs. Ubiquitous and regional expanded TCR counts mirrored ubiquitous and regional nonsynonymous mutation counts, respectively.

Within the sample, this clonotype is medium-sized (0.01 to 0.1%). Its antigen is not known. TCRdb analysed the 5' RACE reads with MiXCR anew, one entry per CDR3 protein. The sample comprises about 18,000 distinct CDR3 sequences, 6% to 9% of which are singletons, and approximately 23% rests with the top ten. Specified time point: sample taken at primary tumor resection. About 73 TRACERx patients with early, untreated non-small cell lung cancer donated samples. Whole RNA, which was extracted from tumor, nontumor lung tissue or frozen PBMC, was sequenced without any cell sorting. This specimen consisted of lung tumor tissue, obtained at surgery. The TCR comes from a male donor with early-stage non-small cell lung cancer.

The chain's CDR3 is CASSGTAEGSYNEQFF. The CDR3 DNA reads TGTGCCAGCAGCGGAACAGCCGAGGGCTCCTACAATGAGCAGTTCTTC. The chain links TRBV7-9 to TRBJ2-1, with a possible D match to TRBD2 (5 bases). The CDR3 length is 16 residues. From germline, CDR1 is SEHNR and CDR2 FQNEAQ (reference sequence). Trimming pared 5 bases from V and 0 bases from J, leaving 14 bases between.